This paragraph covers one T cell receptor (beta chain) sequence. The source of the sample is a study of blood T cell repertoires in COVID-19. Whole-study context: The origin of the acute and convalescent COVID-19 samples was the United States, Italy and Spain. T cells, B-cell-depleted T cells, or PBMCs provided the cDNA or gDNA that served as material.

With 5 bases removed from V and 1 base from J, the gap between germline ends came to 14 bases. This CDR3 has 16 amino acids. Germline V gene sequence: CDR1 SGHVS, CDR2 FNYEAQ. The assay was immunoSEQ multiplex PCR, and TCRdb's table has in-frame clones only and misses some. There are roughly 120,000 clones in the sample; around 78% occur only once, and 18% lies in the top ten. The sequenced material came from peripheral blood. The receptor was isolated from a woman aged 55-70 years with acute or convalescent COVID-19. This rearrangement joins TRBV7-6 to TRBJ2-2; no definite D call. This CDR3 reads CASSPLLTGNTGELFF. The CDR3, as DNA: TGTGCCAGCAGCCCTCTCTTGACGGGGAACACCGGGGAGCTGTTTTTT.